This T cell receptor beta chain was obtained from a study of regulatory T cells in long-lasting Graves disease. This clonotype has more than one count but fewer than ten. A much larger clonotype is one base distant, so this may be a read error. This CDR3 is missing its conserved last phenylalanine or tryptophan, likely due to a read error. CDR1 is SGHNT and CDR2 is YENEEA in the germline V gene. The V gene end was trimmed by 2 bases and the J gene end by 5 bases; junction bases not matched to a gene: 4. The CDR3 is 14 residues long. As for time point: newly diagnosed GD, antithyroid drugs for less than 3 months. PBMCs were the source of the RNA used for TCR sequencing. Arm-PCR of CDR3 regions and iRepertoire HTBI primers were used to build TCR beta libraries. Each CDR3 protein is one row after TCRdb ran MiXCR on the multiplex PCR reads. The profile shows a few hundred thousand distinct CDR3 sequences, about a sixth of them singletons.

These data also formed part of another study, on T cells in Graves' hyperthyroidism and ophthalmopathy.

The TCR originated in a woman in her late teens or twenties with Graves disease. The gene calls are TRBV11-3 and TRBJ2-7; 9 bases agree with TRBD1. The material sequenced was peripheral blood mononuclear cells (PBMCs), taken at new diagnosis, from a patient treated with antithyroid drugs. This CDR3 is CASSLWTGENEQYL. CDR3 coding DNA: TGTGCCAGCAGCTTATGGACAGGGGAAAACGAGCAGTACCTC.